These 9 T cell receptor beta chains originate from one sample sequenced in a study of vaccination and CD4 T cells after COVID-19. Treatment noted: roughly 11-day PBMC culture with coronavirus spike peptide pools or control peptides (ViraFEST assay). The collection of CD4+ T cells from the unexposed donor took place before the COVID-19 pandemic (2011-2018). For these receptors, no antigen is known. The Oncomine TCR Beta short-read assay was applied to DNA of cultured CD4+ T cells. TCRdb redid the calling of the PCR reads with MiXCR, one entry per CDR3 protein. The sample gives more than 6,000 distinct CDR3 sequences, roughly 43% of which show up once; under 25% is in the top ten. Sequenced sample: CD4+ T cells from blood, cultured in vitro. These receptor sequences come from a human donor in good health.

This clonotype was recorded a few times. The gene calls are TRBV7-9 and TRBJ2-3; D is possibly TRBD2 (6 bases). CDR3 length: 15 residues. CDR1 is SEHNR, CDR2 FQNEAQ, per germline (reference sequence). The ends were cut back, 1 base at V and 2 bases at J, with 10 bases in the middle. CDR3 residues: CASSLDGGNTDTQYF. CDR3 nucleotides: TGTGCCAGCAGCTTAGACGGCGGGAACACAGATACGCAGTATTTT.

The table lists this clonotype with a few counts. For the CDR3, the DNA is TGTGCCAGCAGCCGAGCCGGGACAGAAGGGTATTCACCCCTCCACTTT. Its translation is CASSRAGTEGYSPLHF. This sequence joins TRBV7-9 and TRBJ1-6; 7 bases fit TRBD1. The V and J ends lost 5 bases and 8 bases, in that order; junction bases with no gene match: 12. This CDR3 is 16 amino acids long. From germline, CDR1 is SEHNR and CDR2 FQNEAQ (reference sequence).

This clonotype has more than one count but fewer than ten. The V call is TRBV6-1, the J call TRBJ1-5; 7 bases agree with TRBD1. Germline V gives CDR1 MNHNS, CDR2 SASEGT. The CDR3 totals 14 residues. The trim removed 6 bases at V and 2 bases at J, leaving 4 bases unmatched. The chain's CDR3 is CASRTGFGNQPQHF. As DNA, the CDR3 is TGTGCCAGCAGGACAGGGTTTGGCAATCAGCCCCAGCATTTT.

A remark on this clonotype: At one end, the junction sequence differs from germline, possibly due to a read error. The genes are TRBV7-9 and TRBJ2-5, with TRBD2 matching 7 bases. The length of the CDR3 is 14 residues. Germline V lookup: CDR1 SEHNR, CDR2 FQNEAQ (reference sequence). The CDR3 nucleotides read TGCGCCAGCAGCTTGGCCGGGAGGTCTGAGACCCAGTACTTC. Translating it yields CASSLAGRSETQYF.

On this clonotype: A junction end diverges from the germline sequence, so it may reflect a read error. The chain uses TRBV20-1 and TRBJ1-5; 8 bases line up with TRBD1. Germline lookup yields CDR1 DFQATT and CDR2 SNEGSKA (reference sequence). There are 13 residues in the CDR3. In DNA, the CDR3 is TGCAGTGCTAAACCAGGGGGCAAACAGCCCCAGCATTTT. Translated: CSAKPGGKQPQHF.

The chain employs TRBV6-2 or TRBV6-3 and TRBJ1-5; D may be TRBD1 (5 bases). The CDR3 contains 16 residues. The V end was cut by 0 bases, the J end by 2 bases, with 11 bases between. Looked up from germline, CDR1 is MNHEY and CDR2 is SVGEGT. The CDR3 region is CASSYSGGGGNQPQHF. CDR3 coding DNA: TGTGCCAGCAGTTACTCTGGGGGAGGCGGCAATCAGCCCCAGCATTTT.

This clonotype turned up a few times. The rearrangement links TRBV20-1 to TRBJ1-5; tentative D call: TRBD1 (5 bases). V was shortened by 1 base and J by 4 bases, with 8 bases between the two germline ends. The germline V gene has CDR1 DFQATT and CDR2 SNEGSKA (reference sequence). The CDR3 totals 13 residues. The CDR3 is CSARGGGNQPQHF. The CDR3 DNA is TGCAGTGCTAGAGGGGGGGGGAATCAGCCCCAGCATTTT.

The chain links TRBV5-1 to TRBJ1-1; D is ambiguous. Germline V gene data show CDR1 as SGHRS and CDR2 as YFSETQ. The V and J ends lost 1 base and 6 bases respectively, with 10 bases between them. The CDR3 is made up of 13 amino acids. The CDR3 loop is CASSLPTGAEAFF. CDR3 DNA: TGCGCCAGCAGCTTGCCTACGGGCGCTGAAGCTTTCTTT.

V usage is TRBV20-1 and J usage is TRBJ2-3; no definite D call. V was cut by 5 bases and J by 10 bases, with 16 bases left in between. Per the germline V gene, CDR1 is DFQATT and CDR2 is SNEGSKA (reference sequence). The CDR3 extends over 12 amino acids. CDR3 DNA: TGCAGTGCTCGCGGAACACTCGGAGCGCAGTATTTT. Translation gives CSARGTLGAQYF.